Shown below are 26 T cell receptor beta chains from a single sample sequenced in a study of human T cells and chemical hapten exposure. MiXCR, run by TCRdb on the 5' RACE reads, gives a single entry per CDR3 protein. The sample holds around 100,000 distinct CDR3 sequences, around a fifth seen once. The starting material, unfractionated whole blood, was used for total RNA extraction. The receptors shown here come from a human donor in good health.

A few counts support this clonotype. The chain carries TRBV7-2 and TRBJ1-1, with 9 bases that match TRBD1. The CDR3 length is 16 residues. Trimming at V came to 4 bases and at J to 0 bases, leaving 6 bases not matched to a gene. Germline CDR1 SGHTA, CDR2 FQGNSA. The chain's CDR3 is CASSSRTGALNTEAFF. The CDR3 nucleotides read TGTGCCAGCAGCTCCAGGACAGGGGCGTTGAACACTGAAGCTTTCTTT.

This clonotype turned up a few times. V and J are TRBV29-1 and TRBJ2-3; D gene uncertain. With 8 bases removed from V and 1 base from J, the gap between germline ends came to 10 bases. The CDR3 has 12 amino acids. CDR1 is SQVTM and CDR2 is ANQGSEA in the germline V gene. The CDR3 sequence: CSQTARTDTQYF. In DNA, the CDR3 is TGCAGCCAGACTGCTCGCACAGATACGCAGTATTTT.

This clonotype has only a few counts. The chain employs TRBV6-6 and TRBJ2-3, with D perhaps matching TRBD2 (7 bases). CDR1 MNHNY and CDR2 SVGAGI come from the germline V gene (reference sequence). Trimming took 4 bases from V and 2 from J, leaving 13 bases between them. This CDR3 spans 15 amino acids. Here the CDR3 DNA reads TGTGCCAGCAGTTCCGGGGGGCAGCACACAGATACGCAGTATTTT. Its translation is CASSSGGQHTDTQYF.

This clonotype appeared a few times. V usage is TRBV28 and J usage is TRBJ1-5, with 9 bases aligning to TRBD1. V lost 2 bases to trimming and J lost 3 bases; unmatched junction nucleotides: 5. Germline CDR1 and CDR2: MDHEN and SYDVKM. The CDR3 totals 16 residues. This CDR3 reads CASSLQGQGLNQPQHF. As DNA, the CDR3 is TGTGCCAGCAGTTTACAGGGACAGGGCCTCAATCAGCCCCAGCATTTT.

The rearrangement links TRBV20-1 to TRBJ1-6, with 7 bases that match TRBD1. Germline V gene data show CDR1 as DFQATT and CDR2 as SNEGSKA (reference sequence). CDR3 length: 14 amino acids. V lost 7 bases, J lost 6 bases, and 9 bases stayed unmatched. CDR3 sequence reads: CSGASGTANSPLHF. The CDR3 DNA follows: TGCAGTGGCGCATCCGGGACAGCTAATTCACCCCTCCACTTT.

This clonotype turned up a few times. The chain links TRBV25-1 to TRBJ2-1, with D unresolved. V shed 4 bases and J shed 4 bases, with 8 bases lying between them. CDR1 is MGHDK, CDR2 SYGVNS, per germline. The CDR3 length is 13 residues. The CDR3 loop reads CASSGEIYNEQFF. The CDR3 coding sequence is TGTGCCAGCAGTGGGGAAATATACAATGAGCAGTTCTTC. The whole variable domain, filled in from reference TRBV25-1 and TRBJ2-1, reads EADIYQTPRYLVIGTGKKITLECSQTMGHDKMYWYQQDPGMELHLIHYSYGVNSTEKGDLSSESTVSRIRTEHFPLTLESARPSHTSQYLCASSGEIYNEQFFGPGTRLTVL.

The chain couples TRBV27 to TRBJ1-1, with D perhaps matching TRBD1 (6 bases). In germline, CDR1 is MNHEY, CDR2 SMNVEV (reference sequence). V was trimmed by 3 bases and J by 6 bases, leaving 14 bases between them. The CDR3 has 14 amino acids. In nucleotides, the CDR3 is TGTGCCAGCAGTTTTTCGGGGGCAGGGGCTGAAGCTTTCTTT. Protein sequence: CASSFSGAGAEAFF.

V usage is TRBV7-3 and J usage is TRBJ2-3, with 8 bases aligning to TRBD2. The germline V gene has CDR1 SGHTA and CDR2 FQGTGA. V was pared by 5 bases and J by 1 base, with 5 bases of the junction left unmatched. CDR3 size: 15 residues. DNA of the CDR3: TGTGCCAGCAGCCTTACCGGGGGGGGCACAGATACGCAGTATTTT. Protein sequence: CASSLTGGGTDTQYF.

The chain uses TRBV4-1 and TRBJ2-7, with D possibly being TRBD2 (6 bases). The germline V and J ends were trimmed by 0 bases and 7 bases, with 16 bases remaining between them. Germline-derived CDR1 and CDR2 are MGHRA and YSYEKL. CDR3 length: 15 residues. CDR3 protein: CASSQENTIRGEQYF. CDR3 DNA: TGCGCCAGCAGCCAAGAAAATACGATTCGGGGGGAGCAGTACTTC.

This clonotype occurred a few times. The chain combines TRBV28 with TRBJ2-6, with a tentative D call TRBD2 (7 bases). Germline V gene lookup returns CDR1 MDHEN and CDR2 SYDVKM. Between the trimmed V and J ends, which lost 10 bases and 2 bases, there was a span of 12 bases. The CDR3 spans 14 residues. Here the CDR3 reads CAIRGAAGANVLTF. As DNA, the CDR3 is TGTGCCATTCGGGGGGCAGCTGGGGCCAACGTCCTGACTTTC.

The genes are TRBV27 and TRBJ2-3, with D perhaps TRBD1 (6 bases). CDR1 MNHEY and CDR2 SMNVEV come from the germline V gene (reference sequence). This CDR3 region has 12 residues. V lost 7 bases and J 8 bases, leaving 13 bases between the germline ends. DNA for the CDR3: TGTGCCAGCACCACCCTAGGGGGTACGCAGTATTTT. Its translation: CASTTLGGTQYF.

The genes are TRBV3-1 and TRBJ2-1, with TRBD2 matching over 12 bases. The CDR3 length is 18 residues. V was pared by 0 bases and J by 0 bases, with 3 bases of the junction left unmatched. The germline V gene has CDR1 LGHDT and CDR2 YNNKEL (reference sequence). CDR3 bases: TGTGCCAGCAGCCAAGAGTGGACTAGCGGGACCTCCTACAATGAGCAGTTCTTC. As protein: CASSQEWTSGTSYNEQFF.

This clonotype was counted a few times. The V and J genes are TRBV2 and TRBJ1-2; TRBD1 might be the D (5 bases). V lost 5 bases and J 4 bases, leaving 14 bases between the germline ends. The CDR3 has 14 residues. The germline gives CDR1 SNHLY, CDR2 FYNNEI. The CDR3 loop is CASSSGTSFYGYTF. CDR3 nucleotide sequence: TGTGCCAGCAGTTCCGGGACCTCCTTCTATGGCTACACCTTC.

This clonotype showed up just a few times. V gene TRBV5-5 combines with J gene TRBJ2-1, with 9 positions matching TRBD2. Germline-derived CDR1 and CDR2 are SGHKS and YYEKEE (reference sequence). There are 15 residues in the CDR3. V lost 4 bases and J lost 8; bases outside the gene matches: 10. The CDR3 reads CASSIYSGSRDEQFF. Here the CDR3 DNA reads TGTGCCAGCAGCATTTATAGCGGGAGTCGGGATGAGCAGTTCTTC.

The rearrangement joins TRBV12-3 or TRBV12-4 to TRBJ1-6, with D possibly being TRBD1 (5 bases). The CDR3 contains 16 residues. V dropped 5 bases and J dropped 9 bases, with 20 bases sitting between them. The CDR3 reads CASSPTGQRPSSPLHF. The CDR3 DNA reads as TGTGCCAGCAGTCCTACAGGACAACGGCCTTCTTCACCCCTCCACTTT.

Only a few counts were recorded for this clonotype. The chain joins TRBV10-3 to TRBJ2-7; 11 nucleotides agree with TRBD1. This CDR3 has 16 residues. The J segment lost 4 bases and the V segment lost 2 bases, leaving 7 bases of the junction unmatched. The V gene's germline CDR1 is ENHRY and CDR2 SYGVKD. This chain's CDR3 is CAISEVKGQGGYEQYF. As DNA, the CDR3 is TGTGCCATCAGTGAGGTTAAGGGACAGGGGGGATACGAGCAGTACTTC.

This clonotype has only a few counts. The genes are TRBV10-3 and TRBJ2-1; 8 bases fit TRBD1. The CDR3 has 19 amino acids. V shed 2 bases, J shed 2 bases, and the junction held 14 bases outside the gene matches. CDR1 ENHRY and CDR2 SYGVKD come from the germline V gene. The CDR3 loop reads CAISEPEAFGQGTYNEQFF. CDR3 DNA: TGTGCCATCAGTGAGCCGGAAGCATTTGGACAGGGTACCTACAATGAGCAGTTCTTC.

The chain carries TRBV29-1 and TRBJ2-7, with 10 positions matching TRBD2. The junction had 20 bases not matched to a gene; V was cut back by 3 bases and J by 6 bases. CDR1 and CDR2 from the germline V gene are SQVTM and ANQGSEA. The CDR3 consists of 18 residues. The CDR3 reads CSVDSSSTSGISRGEQYF. CDR3 DNA sequence: TGCAGCGTTGATTCTTCGTCTACTAGCGGGATCTCAAGGGGCGAGCAGTACTTC.

There are a few counts of this clonotype. The chain uses TRBV9 and TRBJ2-1; 8 nucleotides agree with TRBD1. V shed 0 bases and J 5 bases; nucleotides not matched to a gene: 4. Germline-derived CDR1 and CDR2 are SGDLS and YYNGEE. The CDR3 is 15 residues long. This CDR3 is CASSVGQGANNEQFF. CDR3 bases: TGTGCCAGCAGCGTAGGTCAGGGGGCTAACAATGAGCAGTTCTTC.

The rearrangement joins TRBV10-3 to TRBJ1-5; D might be TRBD1 (5 bases). CDR1 ENHRY and CDR2 SYGVKD come from the germline V gene. The CDR3 has 16 residues. V was cut by 3 bases and J by 0 bases, with 12 bases left in between. CDR3 in amino acids: CAISERQGDSNQPQHF. The CDR3 region has the DNA TGTGCCATCAGTGAAAGGCAGGGAGATAGCAATCAGCCCCAGCATTTT.

J is TRBJ2-1 and V is TRBV28, with 8 bases identical to TRBD2. J gave up 3 bases and V 4 bases, and 14 bases lay outside the gene matches. Germline loops: CDR1 MDHEN, CDR2 SYDVKM. This CDR3 is 18 amino acids long. The CDR3 region has the DNA TGTGCCAGCAGTTCCCTTCTTATAACCGGGAGGGACTACAATGAGCAGTTCTTC. This sequence encodes CASSSLLITGRDYNEQFF.

This chain uses TRBV28 with TRBJ2-4; D uncertain. The CDR3 is 20 amino acids. The germline V gene encodes CDR1 MDHEN and CDR2 SYDVKM. V was pared by 7 bases and J by 2 bases, with 30 bases between. CDR3 DNA: TGTGCCAGCACCCCCGTAGCAGCAAGGCGAGGTGGTATTTCCAAAAACATTCAGTACTTC. It translates to CASTPVAARRGGISKNIQYF.

This clonotype was seen ten or more times. This rearrangement joins TRBV20-1 to TRBJ2-7; tentative D call: TRBD1 (5 bases). V was cut by 6 bases and J by 6 bases, with 15 bases left in between. The CDR3 runs to 12 residues. Germline V gene sequence: CDR1 DFQATT, CDR2 SNEGSKA (reference sequence). The chain's CDR3 is CSADGRQPEQYF. The CDR3 DNA is TGCAGTGCCGACGGAAGACAGCCCGAGCAGTACTTC.

This clonotype has a count of ten or more. The chain combines TRBV4-1 with TRBJ1-2; 7 bases line up with TRBD1. The germline V gene encodes CDR1 MGHRA and CDR2 YSYEKL. The CDR3 is 13 amino acids. With V trimmed by 6 bases and J by 6 bases, 7 bases remained unmatched. Here the CDR3 DNA reads TGCGCCAGCAGGCTAACAGGGGACCATGGCTACACCTTC. This encodes CASRLTGDHGYTF.

The chain has TRBV20-1 and TRBJ1-2, with D perhaps matching TRBD1 (5 bases). Germline V CDR1 and CDR2: DFQATT, SNEGSKA (reference sequence). The V end was cut by 1 base, the J end by 0 bases, with 6 bases between. This CDR3 has 13 amino acids. CDR3 coding DNA: TGCAGTGCTAGAGGGGGGACTAACTATGGCTACACCTTC. Amino acid sequence: CSARGGTNYGYTF.

A few counts support this clonotype. This rearrangement joins TRBV7-8 to TRBJ2-1; 7 nucleotides agree with TRBD2. CDR3 length equals 17 residues. J lost 1 base, V lost 5 bases, and 11 bases had no gene match. The V gene's germline CDR1 is SGHVS and CDR2 FQNEAQ. The CDR3 coding sequence is TGTGCCAGCAGCCTGCAAAGCGGGAAGGTGTCCTACAATGAGCAGTTCTTC. Residues: CASSLQSGKVSYNEQFF.